This T cell receptor beta chain was documented in a study of shared clonotypes between healthy human individuals (dated by TCRdb to about 2020). Background for the entire study: Three men and two women, aged 18 to 49 years, made up the cohort. For each donor, three plates each were used for CD4 naive and CD4 memory, two plates were used for CD8 naive, and one plate was used for CD8 memory. Between about 0.85 and 10 billion PBMCs per donor were obtained by leukapheresis. To estimate repertoire size and how much clonotypes are shared between individuals, the study performed deep sequencing of blood TCR repertoires from five healthy adults. Different laboratories and diverse techniques were used to prepare libraries and sequence TCR repertoires, to increase sequencing depth and limit assay-specific biases.

CD8 naive samples consisted of CD45RO-negative cells that were positively selected for CCR7, yielding a CD45RA+CCR7+ population without TemRA cells. The donors were healthy, HIV-negative adults with no recently reported acute infections or vaccinations. Every donor was a Caucasian adult residing in Nashville, Tennessee, USA. Blood was collected by leukapheresis, and PBMCs were isolated by Ficoll-Histopaque density gradient centrifugation and then cryopreserved in liquid nitrogen vapor phase. Purity and quantity of every magnetically sorted T cell population were checked by analytical flow cytometry. From each sorted fraction, genomic DNA was isolated and quantified by UV absorbance on a Nanodrop 2000c. TCR CDR3 regions were amplified from genomic DNA by multiplex PCR using the deep immunoSEQ assay. For each cell subset, the extracted genomic DNA was distributed evenly across all wells of several immunoSEQ 96-well plates, and each plate served as one replicate. For sorted subsets, each replicate PCR was loaded with approximately 0.2 ug genomic DNA, equivalent to about 33,000 T cell genomes. Purified libraries were measured with a Qubit 3.0 fluorometer, size-checked on a Bioanalyzer 2100, and measured again with the KAPA Library Quantification kit. Each immunoSEQ 96-well plate was sequenced on its own single-read 150-cycle Illumina NextSeq 550 flow cell. In the source study's methods: Because only junctional sequences without quality scores were contained in the immunoSEQ output, filtering matching that applied to full-length reads could not be performed. To assign V/J genes and CDR3, sequences were annotated using PyIR, a Python wrapper for IgBLAST v1.9, with IMGT germline references. Reads were removed for weak V/J assignments (E-value above 1e-6), missing CDR3, stop codons, out-of-frame junctions, or ambiguous translated residues. A V3J clonotype was defined by an identical inferred V gene, J gene, and CDR3 amino acid sequence. To compute the percentage overlap between repertoires, the number of shared unique clonotypes was divided by the size of the smaller repertoire. Richness of each repertoire was evaluated using RTK rarefaction, the Chao1 estimator, and Recon v2.1 estimates of unobserved clonotypes. OLGA was used to compute generation probabilities for all TCRbeta clonotypes that the gDNA method yielded from a handful of donors. Entries here come from immuneACCESS through TCRdb and include only in-frame sequences with V and J called. Some clones fail to appear in such tables; in the studies checked, an unresolved V gene covers under half of the shortfall, and the cause of the remainder is unknown. V and J calls and clone size follow that table, whereas D and trimming were derived from the DNA. The table for this sample lists about 590,000 clones; roughly 95% of them were counted only once. The ten biggest clones cover around 0.097% of the sample.

Notes on this clone: Which antigen it targets is not known. Base qualities were left out, and no much larger clone turns up one base away.

General findings and caveats noted by the study authors: Approximately 4.8% of naive CD4, 3.5% of naive CD8, 2.3% of memory CD4, and more than 0.35% of memory CD8 clonotypes were shared across a few donors. Estimated clonotype richness was generally larger for naive than for memory subsets. Compared with non-shared clonotypes, the clonotypes found in all four sorted-subset donors had higher generation probabilities. Sampling was restricted to blood, and TCR repertoires in tissue are likely to differ from TCR repertoires in blood. Even with the large sequencing depth, rarefaction of the sorted-subset datasets indicated that sequencing was incomplete. Because the study included only a small number of donors, the genetic and exposure-history diversity represented was limited. Pairwise subsampling led to the expectation that sequencing depth would affect the degree of clonotype sharing among donors.

Reading from cysteine to phenylalanine, the CDR3 counts 11 amino acids. Solely the CDR3 DNA is kept, with 33 bases framed from the first base. V lost 5 bases and J lost 7 bases; the stretch between them is 9 bases long. CDR1 and CDR2 (SGHAT, FQNNGV) derive from the germline V gene. The sequence is built from TRBV11-2 and TRBJ2-7; a tentative D match to TRBD2 spans 5 bases. Material: naive CD8+ T cells sorted from blood. The cell subset or site tag for this specimen amounts to: CD45RA+CCR7+. This sequence was found in a woman aged 25 to 45 in good health. CDR3 sequence: CASSQWEEQYF. The sequenced DNA: TGTGCCAGCAGCCAGTGGGAGGAGCAGTACTTC.